These 6 T cell receptor beta chains came from one sample sequenced in a study of T cells in localized non-small cell lung cancer. Profiled with immunoSEQ multiplex PCR; TCRdb holds only in-frame clones, not every one. This sample has some 32,000 clones, with 90% to 95% found just once. The material was peripheral blood, obtained before any cancer treatment. All receptors come from a woman between 35 and 75 years old with stage I lung adenocarcinoma.

This clone appeared once. The genes are TRBV5-1 and TRBJ2-2, with D tentatively TRBD1 (6 bases). The ends were cut back, 8 bases at V and 2 bases at J, with 10 bases in the middle. CDR1 and CDR2 (germline): SGHRS, YFSETQ. The CDR3 totals 13 residues. In nucleotides, the CDR3 is TGCGCCAGACGGGGACACAACACCGGGGAGCTGTTTTTT. It yields the protein CARRGHNTGELFF.

The chain uses TRBV11-2 and TRBJ2-2, with D possibly matching TRBD2 (6 bases). The CDR3 consists of 13 residues. Trimming left V 1 base short and J 6 bases short, with 6 bases between. CDR1 is SGHAT, CDR2 FQNNGV, per germline. The DNA for the CDR3 is TGTGCCAGCAGCTTAGCGGGGGCCGGGGAGCTGTTTTTT. Protein product: CASSLAGAGELFF.

The chain employs TRBV11-2 and TRBJ1-2; D uncertain. CDR1 is SGHAT and CDR2 is FQNNGV in the germline V gene. CDR3 length: 16 amino acids. V lost 5 bases to trimming and J lost 3 bases, with 19 bases between them. The DNA for the CDR3 is TGTGCCAGCAGCCGCTCCGACGGAGTTTCTTACTATGGCTACACCTTC. This sequence encodes CASSRSDGVSYYGYTF. The full variable domain, rest sourced from reference TRBV11-2 and TRBJ1-2, is EAGVAQSPRYKIIEKRQSVAFWCNPISGHATLYWYQQILGQGPKLLIQFQNNGVVDDSQLPKDRFSAERLKGVDSTLKIQPAKLEDSAVYLCASSRSDGVSYYGYTFGSGTRLTVV.

The chain joins TRBV21-1 to TRBJ1-3; the table gives TRBD1 as D, unverified against the DNA. TRBV21-1 counts as a pseudogene. The CDR3 totals 17 residues. The CDR3 DNA is TGTGCCAGCAGCAACCCCGGACAGGGAAGCTCTGGAAACACCATATATTTT. Residues: CASSNPGQGSSGNTIYF.

This chain's CDR3 is CASCSTGGLGGYEQYF. For the CDR3, the DNA is TGTGCCAGCTGTAGTACGGGGGGCCTTGGAGGGTACGAGCAGTACTTC. V is TRBV6-6 and J is TRBJ2-7; D might be TRBD2 (7 bases). The CDR3 is 16 residues long. V lost 8 bases and J lost 4, with 24 bases in between. Germline-derived CDR1 and CDR2 are MNHNY and SVGAGI (reference sequence).

The chain has TRBV27 and TRBJ2-5, with a weak D call TRBD2 (6 bases). This CDR3 has 15 amino acids. Germline CDR1 and CDR2: MNHEY and SMNVEV (reference sequence). V was shortened by 3 bases and J by 0 bases, with 11 bases between the two germline ends. In DNA form, the CDR3 reads TGTGCCAGCAGTTTTACGGGAGAGTACCAAGAGACCCAGTACTTC. Translation gives CASSFTGEYQETQYF.